Sequencing of this T cell receptor beta chain was carried out in a study of cytomegalovirus exposure and HLA in healthy donors. Whole-study findings and limits: One later analysis reportedly identified an Asian-associated ancestry cluster that showed fewer N-insertions than the roughly 700-donor mean.

Notes on this clone: Its specificity is unknown.

A multiplex PCR was run with 60 Vbeta primers and 13 Jbeta primers. Profiling relied on immunoSEQ multiplex PCR, and the TCRdb table lists in-frame clones only, not all of them. The table lists 120,000 to 150,000 clones, roughly 88% of them singletons. CDR1 is LNHDA, CDR2 SQIVND, per germline (reference sequence). The CDR3 extends over 14 amino acids. This sequence joins TRBV19 and TRBJ2-6; TRBD2 aligns across 7 bases. This TCR was recovered from a woman between 40 and 50 years old in good health and CMV-seronegative. Sample: PBMCs. In DNA, the CDR3 is TGTGTGGGGGGGACCTCGGGAGGGGCCAACGTCCTGACTTTC. The encoded protein is CVGGTSGGANVLTF.